The 30 T cell receptor beta chains below were found in one sample sequenced in a study of blood T cell repertoires in COVID-19. Profiled with immunoSEQ multiplex PCR; TCRdb holds only in-frame clones, not every one. The sample lists a few hundred thousand clones, about 86% occurring once. Sequences were obtained from PBMCs or T cells enriched from blood (not recorded which). These receptors all come from a woman in her thirties or forties with acute COVID-19.

The sample holds one count of this clone. The chain uses TRBV27 and TRBJ1-5; maybe TRBD1 (6 bases). The germline CDR1 and CDR2 sequences are MNHEY and SMNVEV (reference sequence). This CDR3 contains 13 residues. Trimming cost V 6 bases and J 4 bases, with 10 bases left between them. The CDR3 bases are TGTGCCAGCAGCGACCAGGGGAATCAGCCCCAGCATTTT. It encodes CASSDQGNQPQHF.

V is TRBV7-3 and J is TRBJ2-7; possibly TRBD2 for D (6 bases). Germline CDR1 reads SGHTA; CDR2 reads FQGTGA. The CDR3 contains 14 residues. V was clipped by 6 bases and J by 0 bases, with 12 bases between them. The CDR3 sequence is CASSLGGDSYEQYF. CDR3 in DNA: TGTGCCAGCAGTTTGGGCGGGGACTCCTACGAGCAGTACTTC.

The V call is TRBV19, the J call TRBJ1-1; 8 bases match TRBD1. Germline V CDR1 and CDR2: LNHDA, SQIVND (reference sequence). The CDR3 loop spans 15 amino acids. Trimming cost V 3 bases and J 1 base; bases outside gene matches: 4. The CDR3 protein is CASSMGTGANTEAFF. CDR3 bases: TGTGCCAGTAGTATGGGGACAGGAGCGAACACTGAAGCTTTCTTT.

As for this clone: This specimen includes other DNA sequences encoding the same CDR3. CDR3 protein: CASSRQGNYGYTF. The CDR3 bases are TGTGCCAGCAGCAGACAGGGGAACTATGGCTACACCTTC. V usage is TRBV6-5 and J usage is TRBJ1-2; TRBD1 matches at 8 bases. CDR3 length: 13 amino acids. The V gene's germline CDR1 is MNHEY and CDR2 SVGAGI. V was clipped by 6 bases and J by 2 bases; unmatched bases: 2.

J is TRBJ2-7 and V is TRBV9; 8 bases map to TRBD1. The CDR3 is 15 amino acids. V was pared by 3 bases and J by 3 bases, with 8 bases of the junction left unmatched. Germline V lookup: CDR1 SGDLS, CDR2 YYNGEE. CDR3: CASSGRQGSFYEQYF. DNA of the CDR3: TGTGCCAGCAGCGGTCGACAGGGGTCCTTCTACGAGCAGTACTTC.

This chain uses TRBV25-1 with TRBJ2-1; 10 bases are shared with TRBD2. V shed 6 bases and J 6 bases; nucleotides not matched to a gene: 2. CDR3 size: 13 residues. The germline gives CDR1 MGHDK, CDR2 SYGVNS. CDR3 region: CASRGLATNEQFF. DNA of the CDR3: TGTGCCAGCAGGGGACTAGCGACCAATGAGCAGTTCTTC.

The chain has TRBV11-2 and TRBJ1-2, with 8 bases fitting TRBD1. The CDR3 consists of 15 residues. The V segment lost 6 bases and the J segment 4 bases; nucleotides outside the gene matches: 10. In germline, CDR1 is SGHAT, CDR2 FQNNGV. As DNA, the CDR3 is TGTGCCAGCAGTTATAATAGACAGGGGTTCTATGGCTACACCTTC. It is translated as CASSYNRQGFYGYTF.

V usage is TRBV7-2 and J usage is TRBJ1-5; a possible D gene is TRBD1 (6 bases). The germline CDR1 and CDR2 sequences are SGHTA and FQGNSA. The V end was cut by 1 base, the J end by 4 bases, with 8 bases between. The CDR3 length is 14 residues. CDR3 coding DNA: TGTGCCAGCAGCTTAGGGACAGTAAATCAGCCCCAGCATTTT. Its protein is CASSLGTVNQPQHF. The whole variable domain, filled in from reference TRBV7-2 and TRBJ1-5, reads GAGVSQSPSNKVTEKGKDVELRCDPISGHTALYWYRQSLGQGLEFLIYFQGNSAPDKSGLPSDRFSAERTGGSVSTLTIQRTQQEDSAVYLCASSLGTVNQPQHFGDGTRLSIL.

The V and J genes are TRBV28 and TRBJ2-7; 8 positions agree with TRBD1. Germline CDR1 reads MDHEN; CDR2 reads SYDVKM. The V and J ends lost 4 bases and 8 bases, in that order; junction bases with no gene match: 10. The CDR3 has 14 amino acids. Here the CDR3 reads CASSSADRVWKQYF. The CDR3 DNA is TGTGCCAGCAGTTCCGCGGACAGGGTTTGGAAGCAGTACTTC.

The CDR3 nucleotides read TGTGCCAGCAGTGGGGACAGGGGCGATGGCTACACCTTC. Its translation: CASSGDRGDGYTF. V and J are TRBV2 and TRBJ1-2; TRBD1 agrees at 10 bases. The V gene's germline CDR1 is SNHLY and CDR2 FYNNEI. With V trimmed by 4 bases and J by 6 bases, 2 bases remained unmatched. This CDR3 comprises 13 residues.

In this sample, this clone turned up once. This chain links TRBV7-6 with TRBJ2-1; 11 positions agree with TRBD2. The CDR3 runs 18 residues. CDR1 is SGHVS and CDR2 is FNYEAQ in the germline V gene. Trimming at V came to 3 bases and at J to 0 bases, leaving 7 bases not matched to a gene. The CDR3 loop reads CASSFSTSGKSSYNEQFF. The DNA for the CDR3 is TGTGCCAGCAGCTTTTCGACTAGCGGGAAGAGCTCCTACAATGAGCAGTTCTTC.

This CDR3 is CASSQVLAEQETQYF. The CDR3 nucleotides read TGCGCCAGCAGCCAAGTCTTAGCGGAACAAGAGACCCAGTACTTC. The chain combines TRBV4-1 with TRBJ2-5; maybe TRBD2 (6 bases). The CDR3 totals 15 residues. The V end was cut by 1 base, the J end by 2 bases, with 11 bases between. Germline CDR1 MGHRA, CDR2 YSYEKL.

CDR3 coding DNA: TGTGCCAGCAGTGAAGTCCTTCAGGGGCTCGGAAACACCATATATTTT. Its protein product is CASSEVLQGLGNTIYF. The chain has TRBV6-1 and TRBJ1-3; possible D gene TRBD1, 6 bases. Looked up from germline, CDR1 is MNHNS and CDR2 is SASEGT. The CDR3 sequence is 16 residues long. The V end was cut by 1 base, the J end by 4 bases, with 14 bases between.

J is TRBJ2-3 and V is TRBV19; D is undetermined. Germline assignment: CDR1 LNHDA and CDR2 SQIVND (reference sequence). The CDR3 has 10 amino acids. With 10 bases removed from V and 5 bases from J, the gap between germline ends came to 7 bases. CDR3 residues: CATRGDTQYF. In DNA, the CDR3 is TGTGCCACCCGAGGAGATACGCAGTATTTT.

The chain has TRBV28 and TRBJ2-3, with no clear D. The V gene lost 2 bases and the J gene lost 10 bases, with 10 bases spanning the gap. Germline assignment: CDR1 MDHEN and CDR2 SYDVKM. The CDR3 loop spans 12 amino acids. CDR3 bases: TGTGCCAGCAGTTTACCCTATGATCCGCAGTATTTT. This encodes CASSLPYDPQYF. The entire variable domain, with the rest obtained from reference TRBV28 and TRBJ2-3, is as follows: DVKVTQSSRYLVKRTGEKVFLECVQDMDHENMFWYRQDPGLGLRLIYFSYDVKMKEKGDIPEGYSVSREKKERFSLILESASTNQTSMYLCASSLPYDPQYFGPGTRLTVL.

V usage is TRBV30 and J usage is TRBJ1-2; D uncertain. Germline CDR1 and CDR2: GTSNPN and SVGIG (reference sequence). The CDR3 totals 10 residues. Trimming took off 1 base at V and 6 bases at J, with 3 bases between the two ends. The chain's CDR3 is CAWSANGYTF. In nucleotides, the CDR3 is TGTGCCTGGAGTGCCAATGGCTACACCTTC.

The chain carries TRBV11-2 and TRBJ2-3, with 9 nucleotides matching TRBD2. Trimming cost V 1 base and J 13 bases; bases outside gene matches: 9. From germline, CDR1 is SGHAT and CDR2 FQNNGV. This CDR3 is 14 amino acids long. Written as DNA, the CDR3 is TGTGCCAGCAGCTTAGTGTCTAGCGGGGTTGAGAAGTATTTT. It specifies CASSLVSSGVEKYF.

The rearrangement links TRBV28 to TRBJ1-3, with 8 bases matching TRBD1. V was pared by 7 bases and J by 4 bases, with 12 bases of the junction left unmatched. This CDR3 has 16 amino acids. The germline V gene encodes CDR1 MDHEN and CDR2 SYDVKM. The CDR3 nucleotides read TGTGCCAGCAAAGCTTCAGGGGGCGTGGAGGGAAACACCATATATTTT. Protein sequence: CASKASGGVEGNTIYF.

The V gene is TRBV19, the J gene TRBJ2-1, with 9 bases that match TRBD1. Germline V gene data show CDR1 as LNHDA and CDR2 as SQIVND (reference sequence). The CDR3 covers 14 residues. V shed 6 bases, J shed 5 bases, and the junction held 5 bases outside the gene matches. CDR3 sequence reads: CASSLQGAHNEQFF. Written as DNA, the CDR3 is TGTGCCAGTAGCCTACAGGGGGCCCACAATGAGCAGTTCTTC.

This clone is a singleton in its sample. The chain combines TRBV11-2 with TRBJ2-1; 11 bases are a match to TRBD2. Trimming took 4 bases from V and 4 from J; bases not matched to a gene: 9. The CDR3 spans 17 residues. Germline V gives CDR1 SGHAT, CDR2 FQNNGV. For the CDR3, the DNA is TGTGCCAGCAGCTCGCCCACTAGCGGGAGATCTTACAATGAGCAGTTCTTC. Encoded protein: CASSSPTSGRSYNEQFF.

This clone appeared a single time. The genes are TRBV28 and TRBJ2-7; tentative D call: TRBD1 (6 bases). Germline V gives CDR1 MDHEN, CDR2 SYDVKM. The V gene lost 2 bases and the J gene lost 0 bases, with 20 bases spanning the gap. This CDR3 is built from 18 residues. The CDR3, as DNA: TGTGCCAGCAGTTTAAGGCCCTCCAACAGGGCTAACTCCTACGAGCAGTACTTC. Translating it yields CASSLRPSNRANSYEQYF.

The rearrangement joins TRBV27 to TRBJ1-6, with a tentative D call TRBD1 (5 bases). This CDR3 is 15 amino acids long. Trimming pared 8 bases from V and 4 bases from J, leaving 15 bases between. Germline assignment: CDR1 MNHEY and CDR2 SMNVEV (reference sequence). This CDR3 reads CASRNPDRYNSPLHF. Written as DNA, the CDR3 is TGTGCCAGCCGCAACCCCGACAGATATAATTCACCCCTCCACTTT.

The chain couples TRBV9 to TRBJ2-7; D possibly corresponds to TRBD2 (6 bases). V lost 0 bases and J 7 bases, leaving 11 bases between the germline ends. Germline CDR1 SGDLS, CDR2 YYNGEE. The CDR3 is 13 amino acids. In nucleotides, the CDR3 is TGTGCCAGCAGCGTAGACTGGAGGGGTGAGCAGTACTTC. Amino acids: CASSVDWRGEQYF.

The J gene is TRBJ1-2, the V gene TRBV6-5, with D uncertain. Looked up from germline, CDR1 is MNHEY and CDR2 is SVGAGI. V lost 8 bases, J lost 2 bases, and 6 bases lay in between. The CDR3 covers 11 residues. The CDR3 loop reads CASGENYGYTF. CDR3 in DNA: TGTGCCAGCGGGGAGAACTATGGCTACACCTTC.

The V call is TRBV5-1, the J call TRBJ1-2; 8 bases are a match to TRBD1. The CDR3 consists of 15 residues. V was clipped by 4 bases and J by 0 bases; unmatched bases: 5. Per germline, CDR1 SGHRS and CDR2 YFSETQ. The CDR3 DNA is TGCGCCAGCAGCCCGGGACAGGAACCTAACTATGGCTACACCTTC. Its protein is CASSPGQEPNYGYTF.

The chain carries TRBV7-8 and TRBJ1-1, with 8 nucleotides matching TRBD1. V trimming: 4 bases; J trimming: 5 bases; junction bases outside the gene matches: 3. Germline V gene sequence: CDR1 SGHVS, CDR2 FQNEAQ. This CDR3 comprises 13 residues. CDR3 residues: CASSSTGVTEAFF. CDR3 sequence (DNA): TGTGCCAGCAGCTCGACAGGGGTGACTGAAGCTTTCTTT.

The V gene is TRBV15, the J gene TRBJ2-1, with 7 bases matching TRBD2. The CDR3 runs 12 residues. J lost 7 bases, V lost 3 bases, and 0 bases had no gene match. Germline V CDR1 and CDR2: LNHNV, YYDKDF (reference sequence). The CDR3 loop is CATSSSGNEQFF. CDR3 nucleotide sequence: TGTGCCACCAGCAGTAGCGGGAATGAGCAGTTCTTC.

The chain employs TRBV11-2 and TRBJ1-4, with 9 bases lining up with TRBD1. With V trimmed by 5 bases and J by 8 bases, 9 bases remained unmatched. The CDR3 consists of 15 residues. Germline assignment: CDR1 SGHAT and CDR2 FQNNGV. The CDR3 reads CASSPWGQGGEKLFF. The DNA for the CDR3 is TGTGCCAGCAGCCCCTGGGGACAGGGCGGCGAAAAACTGTTTTTT.

The chain employs TRBV5-6 and TRBJ2-4, with unresolved D. Germline CDR1 is SGHDT and CDR2 is YYEEEE. The CDR3 is made up of 13 amino acids. V was pared by 6 bases and J by 5 bases, with 12 bases between. CDR3 amino acids: CASIDSRQNIQYF. Written as DNA, the CDR3 is TGTGCCAGCATCGACTCACGTCAAAACATTCAGTACTTC. The full variable domain, rest sourced from reference TRBV5-6 and TRBJ2-4, is DAGVTQSPTHLIKTRGQQVTLRCSPKSGHDTVSWYQQALGQGPQFIFQYYEEEERQRGNFPDRFSGHQFPNYSSELNVNALLLGDSALYLCASIDSRQNIQYFGAGTRLSVL.

The CDR3 DNA is TGCGCCAGCAGCTTTACAGGGGGCGGGGAAGATACGCAGTATTTT. It encodes CASSFTGGGEDTQYF. The J gene is TRBJ2-3, the V gene TRBV5-1, with 9 nucleotides matching TRBD1. The V and J ends lost 2 bases and 5 bases, in that order; junction bases with no gene match: 6. The CDR3 extends over 15 amino acids. The germline CDR1 and CDR2 sequences are SGHRS and YFSETQ.